Presented here are 12 T cell receptor beta chains from one specimen sequenced in a study of shared clonotypes between healthy human individuals. Using immunoSEQ multiplex PCR, the repertoire was profiled, and TCRdb retains in-frame clones only, with some absent. In the table there are about 2.5 million clones, approximately 90% of which are singletons. The sequencing input was naive CD4+ T cells from PBMCs. As for subset: CD45RA+ positively selected. These receptors all stem from a man aged 18 to 30 in good health. Some clones in this sample may be carry-over from other donors' samples.

This clone was recorded once. The chain uses TRBV28 and TRBJ2-5; D may be TRBD2 (7 bases). There are 15 residues in the CDR3. Germline CDR1 reads MDHEN; CDR2 reads SYDVKM. V dropped 7 bases and J dropped 2 bases, with 17 bases sitting between them. CDR3 loop: CASTAARGAQETQYF. The CDR3 DNA reads TGTGCCAGCACCGCGGCCCGGGGGGCTCAAGAGACCCAGTACTTC. Drawing the rest from reference TRBV28 and TRBJ2-5, the complete variable domain is DVKVTQSSRYLVKRTGEKVFLECVQDMDHENMFWYRQDPGLGLRLIYFSYDVKMKEKGDIPEGYSVSREKKERFSLILESASTNQTSMYLCASTAARGAQETQYFGPGTRLLVL.

The chain recombines TRBV28 with TRBJ2-7; 12 bases map to TRBD1. The CDR3 is made up of 16 amino acids. V dropped 3 bases and J dropped 2; count of bases not matched to a gene: 5. The germline gives CDR1 MDHEN, CDR2 SYDVKM. The CDR3 loop is CASSLGTGGPTYEQYF. The CDR3 nucleotides are TGTGCCAGCAGTTTGGGGACAGGGGGCCCGACCTACGAGCAGTACTTC.

As for this clone: This sample includes further DNA sequences coding for the same CDR3. The chain is built from TRBV5-1 and TRBJ2-1; 8 bases line up with TRBD1. The ends lost 2 bases at V and 0 bases at J; junction bases unmatched: 4. The CDR3 covers 16 residues. The germline CDR1 and CDR2 sequences are SGHRS and YFSETQ. The CDR3 region has the DNA TGCGCCAGCAGCTTAGGACAGGGAAGCTCCTACAATGAGCAGTTCTTC. Translation gives CASSLGQGSSYNEQFF.

This clone was seen a handful of times. The chain employs TRBV18 and TRBJ1-4; weak D call: TRBD1 (6 bases). The CDR3 is 15 amino acids. CDR1 KGHSH and CDR2 LQKENI come from the germline V gene. Trimming shortened V by 3 bases and J by 8 bases, and 16 bases separated the two germline ends. CDR3 loop: CASSPPQAGDEKLFF. CDR3 sequence (DNA): TGTGCCAGCTCACCCCCTCAGGCAGGGGACGAAAAACTGTTTTTT.

The chain recombines TRBV28 with TRBJ2-1; 9 bases align to TRBD2. This CDR3 has 16 residues. After removal of 6 bases from V and 9 bases from J, the junction contained 15 bases not matched to a gene. Germline V gene data show CDR1 as MDHEN and CDR2 as SYDVKM. The CDR3, as DNA: TGTGCCAGCAGCCCCAGAGGGGCGGGAGGGTTCACTGAGCAGTTCTTC. Protein: CASSPRGAGGFTEQFF.

The chain combines TRBV30 with TRBJ2-2; 10 nucleotides line up with TRBD2. V shed 6 bases and J 3 bases; nucleotides not matched to a gene: 4. Germline CDR1 GTSNPN, CDR2 SVGIG (reference sequence). This CDR3 is 14 amino acids long. CDR3 amino acids: CACRTSGHTGELFF. The CDR3, as DNA: TGTGCCTGCCGGACTAGCGGACACACCGGGGAGCTGTTTTTT. Supplemented by reference TRBV30 and TRBJ2-2, the full variable domain reads SQTIHQWPATLVQPVGSPLSLECTVEGTSNPNLYWYRQAAGRGLQLLFYSVGIGQISSEVPQNLSASRPQDRQFILSSKKLLLSDSGFYLCACRTSGHTGELFFGEGSRLTVL.

This clone has only one observation. As DNA, the CDR3 is TGTGCCAGCAGTGGACAGGGATGGTACGAGCAGTACTTC. Encoded protein: CASSGQGWYEQYF. This chain uses TRBV2 with TRBJ2-7; TRBD1 matches at 7 bases. The V gene's germline CDR1 is SNHLY and CDR2 FYNNEI. The CDR3 consists of 13 residues. The J segment lost 4 bases and the V segment lost 4 bases, leaving 4 bases of the junction unmatched.

The chain recombines TRBV9 with TRBJ1-4; the D is unclear. V lost 4 bases and J lost 7, with 14 bases in between. Germline CDR1 SGDLS, CDR2 YYNGEE. CDR3 length: 14 residues. CDR3 loop: CASSWSFSSEKLFF. CDR3 nucleotides: TGTGCCAGCAGCTGGTCGTTTTCAAGTGAAAAACTGTTTTTT.

The chain links TRBV7-3 to TRBJ2-2, with 7 bases matching TRBD2. With V trimmed by 4 bases and J by 0 bases, 5 bases remained unmatched. Germline CDR1 is SGHTA and CDR2 is FQGTGA. The CDR3 spans 16 residues. The CDR3 DNA reads TGTGCCAGCAGCTCCCCTAGCGGATCGAACACCGGGGAGCTGTTTTTT. Its translation: CASSSPSGSNTGELFF.

This clone was seen only once. V gene TRBV4-3 combines with J gene TRBJ2-1; D gene unclear. V dropped 1 base and J dropped 0 bases, with 7 bases sitting between them. CDR1 and CDR2 (germline): LGHNA, YSLEER. The CDR3 has 15 residues. As DNA, the CDR3 is TGCGCCAGCAGCCAAGGACTTCCCTCCTACAATGAGCAGTTCTTC. It translates to CASSQGLPSYNEQFF.

This chain uses TRBV14 with TRBJ2-7; D ambiguous. V shed 3 bases and J shed 3 bases, with 6 bases lying between them. The CDR3 is made up of 12 amino acids. From germline, CDR1 is SGHDN and CDR2 FVKESK. CDR3 DNA: TGTGCCAGCAGCCAGGTTATCTACGAGCAGTACTTC. This encodes CASSQVIYEQYF.

About this clone itself: Different DNA sequences within this sample yield the same CDR3. V is TRBV5-1 and J is TRBJ1-4; D unresolved. V was shortened by 0 bases and J by 5 bases, with 8 bases between the two germline ends. The CDR3 has 14 amino acids. Germline values: CDR1 SGHRS, CDR2 YFSETQ. The CDR3 DNA reads TGCGCCAGCAGCTTGGGTCAGGCGAATGAAAAACTGTTTTTT. Its translation: CASSLGQANEKLFF.